This T cell receptor (beta chain) was retrieved from a study of CD8 T cells in ankylosing spondylitis. Study results and limitations: Seemingly distinctive of ankylosing spondylitis blood was a TCR beta motif formed by eight highly homologous variants.

One entry per CDR3 protein results from TCRdb running MiXCR on the 5' RACE reads. The sample lists approximately 520,000 distinct CDR3 sequences; approximately 5.3% were seen once. This clonotype was found a few times. Its cognate antigen is unknown. Trimming took off 5 bases at V and 3 bases at J, with 13 bases between the two ends. Germline CDR1 reads SGHTA; CDR2 reads FQGNSA. This CDR3 is 14 amino acids long. Sequencing used blood, either unsorted or a sorted T cell fraction (not recorded which). This sequence originates from a male donor with ankylosing spondylitis. The J gene is TRBJ1-2, the V gene TRBV7-2; no reliable D call. This CDR3 reads CASSEDTSYYGYTF. Here the CDR3 DNA reads TGTGCCAGCAGCGAAGACACGTCGTACTATGGCTACACCTTC.